This T cell receptor beta chain was captured in a study of T-cell memory formation after mild COVID-19. Points from the study as a whole: Some responding clones appeared in pre-infection memory, suggesting cross-reactive memory joined.

The V gene's germline CDR1 is SGHRS and CDR2 YFSETQ. V was pared by 6 bases and J by 3 bases, with 5 bases of the junction left unmatched. The CDR3 covers 14 residues. About this clonotype itself: Its antigen is unidentified.

MiXCR was run by TCRdb on the 5' RACE reads, yielding one entry per CDR3 protein. The repertoire has a few hundred thousand distinct CDR3 sequences, about 15% of them found once; the top ten carry roughly 22%. Sequencing was done on a sample of PBMCs or a T cell subset sorted from them (not recorded which). This receptor was taken from a man younger than 30 who had mild COVID-19 (a few samples of this study predate the infection). Cell type and time point are not known. The rearrangement links TRBV5-1 to TRBJ2-3; TRBD2 agrees at 9 bases. CDR3 in DNA: TGCGCCAGCACCGTTAGCGGGGGTACAGATACGCAGTATTTT. Its protein is CASTVSGGTDTQYF.